The clone carrying this T cell receptor (beta chain) was observed a handful of times. Its antigen is as yet unknown. These data come from a study of beta chain features in type 1 diabetes. Study-level results: Researchers report that Type 1 diabetes patients had moderately but significantly shorter TCRB CDR3s across all four CD4+ subsets.

Germline CDR1 SGHTA, CDR2 FQGNSA. The length of the CDR3 is 15 residues. Trimming shortened V by 2 bases and J by 5 bases, and 13 bases separated the two germline ends. TCRB transcripts that were expressed got sequenced, as all of the isolated RNA had been reverse transcribed. The average read count of naive, central memory and regulatory T cell samples was about 3.57 million. Clones were read by immunoSEQ multiplex PCR, and TCRdb kept only the in-frame ones, dropping some. The sample carries 160,000 or so clones, around 8.4% recorded once. Sequencing was done on a sample of central memory CD4+ T cells from blood. V and J are TRBV7-2 and TRBJ2-1, with D possibly being TRBD1 (6 bases). The source of this sequence is a woman between 18 and 30 years old with type 1 diabetes. DNA for the CDR3: TGTGCCAGCAGCTTAAGGGGGTTCGACCACAATGAGCAGTTCTTC. Its translation is CASSLRGFDHNEQFF.